A single sample gave rise to the 2 T cell receptor beta chains below, sequenced in a study of tumor and adjacent non-tumor tissue in lung cancer. The library came from three nested PCR rounds adapted from ARM-PCR protocols. One entry per CDR3 protein, called by TCRdb with MiXCR from the multiplex PCR reads. This repertoire shows about 93,000 distinct CDR3 sequences, about three fifths found once; its top ten account for approximately 15%. RNA was extracted from bulk tissue without any cell sorting. The specimen was lung tumor tissue. Every receptor here comes from a man between 70 and 80 years old with non-small cell lung cancer.

In the case of this clonotype: One junction end does not reproduce the germline sequence, and a read error may be involved. This sequence joins TRBV11-2 and TRBJ2-1; possibly TRBD1 for D (5 bases). The CDR3 covers 15 residues. From germline, CDR1 is SGHAT and CDR2 FQNNGV. The CDR3 reads CASSLLLGPYNEQLF. In DNA, the CDR3 is TGTGCCAGCAGCTTACTTCTGGGGCCGTACAATGAGCAGTTATTC.

This clonotype was detected many times. The V call is TRBV10-3, the J call TRBJ2-7; D is unclear. The CDR3 loop spans 13 amino acids. V shed 8 bases and J shed 0 bases, with 11 bases lying between them. Germline V gives CDR1 ENHRY, CDR2 SYGVKD. Here the CDR3 reads CAISGSVSYEQYF. In nucleotides, the CDR3 is TGTGCCATCTCAGGCAGCGTCTCCTACGAGCAGTACTTC.